The T cell receptor (beta chain) described here comes from a study of beta chain features in type 1 diabetes. Points from the study as a whole: Moderately but significantly shorter TCRB CDR3s were found in Type 1 diabetes patients in all four CD4+ subsets. Whatever favoring of shorter templates PCR might show would apply equally to patients and controls.

Approximately 110 mL of blood, on average, came from one heparinised draw per donor. Sorted populations were all over 95% pure. Germline V gives CDR1 SGHDT, CDR2 YYEEEE. Trimming pared 2 bases from V and 0 bases from J, leaving 11 bases between. This CDR3 has 15 amino acids. Reverse transcribing all isolated RNA meant expressed TCRB transcripts were sequenced. Generated by immunoSEQ multiplex PCR, the TCRdb table keeps only in-frame clones and is missing some. The table shows more than 250,000 clones, with approximately 16% occurring only once. This clone was seen only a few times. Its antigen is undetermined.

The origin of this receptor is a man aged 18 to 30 with type 1 diabetes. The chain couples TRBV5-6 to TRBJ1-1, with a tentative D call TRBD1 (6 bases). The sample consisted of naive CD4+ T cells from blood. CDR3 bases: TGTGCCAGCAGCTTTCCGGACAGCTTGAACACTGAAGCTTTCTTT. As protein: CASSFPDSLNTEAFF.